The rows below give T cell receptor beta chains drawn from one sample of a study of early T cells in non-severe SARS-CoV-2 infection. TCRdb used MiXCR to reprocess the 5' RACE reads, holding one entry per CDR3 protein. This table holds about 64,000 distinct CDR3 sequences, about 12% found once. Sequenced material: whole blood. Receptors originate from an adult who was a healthcare worker with PCR-confirmed SARS-CoV-2 infection or an uninfected control (not recorded which). CDR3s leave out the opening cysteine and the closing phenylalanine or tryptophan. A D gene is named only where the DNA matches it firmly.

TRBV12-3/TRBV12-4	-	8	ASRGDEQF
TRBV3-1	-	11	ASSRDRNQPQH
TRBV18	-	12	ASSPPFAAGGYT
TRBV29-1	-	11	SVALGVGYGYT
TRBV7-2	TRBD1	12	ASSLYRGQETQY
TRBV7-2	-	12	ASSPPPQGNEQF
TRBV6-2/TRBV6-3	TRBD2	15	ASSYSVARGGRDEQF
TRBV5-1	TRBD1	12	ASSPQTGGYEQY
TRBV6-4	-	14	ASSAKGFPGNSPLH
TRBV2	TRBD2	14	ASSEVGGGNTGELF
TRBV25-1	-	10	ASSPDQSEAF
TRBV10-3	-	10	AVLARGNTIY
TRBV13	-	14	ASSLDAASAGDTQY
TRBV5-1	-	10	ASSPSSYGYT
TRBV10-2	TRBD2	14	ASLGERGGSNNEQF
TRBV5-5	-	11	ASSPGAGLEQY
TRBV4-1	-	18	ASSHPTTLADRSGANVLT
TRBV18	TRBD2	15	ASSPPERGGTYNEQF